This T cell receptor (beta chain) stems from a study of shared clonotypes between healthy human individuals. CD45RO-negative CD8 cells positively selected for CCR7 made up the naive population, which excluded terminally differentiated effector memory CD45RA+ cells. Donors were healthy HIV-negative adults without recent acute infections or vaccinations. The V gene end was trimmed by 4 bases and the J gene end by 5 bases; junction bases not matched to a gene: 4. The CDR3 is made up of 13 amino acids. Germline-derived CDR1 and CDR2 are SGHRS and YFSETQ. Study-wide points: Relative to clonotypes present in all four donors, those not shared had lower generation probabilities.

This clone was counted a few times. Its antigen remains unidentified. TCRdb's copy holds only in-frame clones and misses some; the assay was immunoSEQ multiplex PCR. In the table there are about 820,000 clones, about 92% of which are singletons. This chain joins TRBV5-1 and TRBJ1-1, with 8 bases fitting TRBD1. The sequenced sample was naive CD8+ T cells sorted from blood. This TCR was sampled from a man between 25 and 39 years old in good health. CDR3 coding DNA: TGCGCCAGCAGCATAGGACAGGGAACTGAAGCTTTCTTT. Amino acid sequence: CASSIGQGTEAFF.